This T cell receptor beta chain was retrieved from a study of T cell responses to AZD1222 COVID-19 vaccine. Study at large: Second-dose intervals near 4 or 12 weeks were combined.

CDR1 and CDR2 from the germline V gene are LNHDA and SQIVND (reference sequence). Trimming left V 5 bases short and J 0 bases short, with 7 bases between. CDR3 size: 14 residues. The table came from immunoSEQ multiplex PCR; TCRdb's copy has only in-frame clones and leaves some out. The sample has some 140,000 clones; over 90% are singletons. Concerning this clone itself: Its cognate antigen is unknown.

Points from the study as a whole: White British ancestry dominated among donors, who included more females, and clonal diversity was possibly underestimated.

The chain links TRBV19 to TRBJ1-4; no reliable D call. Specimen: peripheral blood, collected on day 0 of AZD1222 vaccination. This TCR came from an adult in good health. As DNA, the CDR3 is TGTGCCAGTAGTCGGGGAGCAACTAATGAAAAACTGTTTTTT. Translating gives CASSRGATNEKLFF.